This TCR beta chain originates from a study of vaccination effects on CD4 cells after COVID-19. After removal of 4 bases from V and 6 bases from J, the junction contained 14 bases not matched to a gene. Germline CDR1 is LNHNV and CDR2 is YYDKDF (reference sequence). This CDR3 is 18 amino acids long. Antigen-specific CD4+ T cells were expanded (with viral peptide pools) by the ViraFEST assay ahead of sequencing. The culture ran for around nine days before CD4+ T cells were isolated. Vaccine recipients lacked prior SARS-CoV-2 infection and had negative nucleocapsid antibodies. PBMC cultures contained approximately 1.8 million cells per well, 7.5 to 10 IU/ml IL-2 and 10 ug/ml peptides. Concerning this clone: Its antigen is not identified.

The assay was immunoSEQ multiplex PCR, and TCRdb's table has in-frame clones only and misses some. The table includes 65,000 to 90,000 clones, under 85% detected once. Material: CD4+ T cells from PBMCs cultured with HCoV-NL63 spike peptides, obtained before COVID-19 vaccination. The sequence derives from a human donor who received a COVID-19 vaccine. The chain couples TRBV15 to TRBJ2-3, with 12 bases that match TRBD2. CDR3 in amino acids: CATSTGLAGGPGTDTQYF. CDR3 in DNA: TGTGCCACCAGCACCGGGCTAGCGGGGGGGCCAGGGACCGATACGCAGTATTTT.